This T cell receptor beta chain is drawn from a study of Graves' ophthalmopathy and Graves' hyperthyroidism. TCR beta CDR3 regions were amplified from RNA transcripts. Second-round multiplex PCR came after first-round RT-PCR with HTBI primers. Each CDR3 protein is one row after TCRdb ran MiXCR on the multiplex PCR reads. Of 560,000 or so distinct CDR3 sequences listed, about 40% were seen once; the top ten hold about 4.2%. The CDR3 spans 13 residues. Germline trimming cut 4 bases from V and 9 bases from J; bases unmatched to any gene: 4. Germline CDR1 SQVTM, CDR2 ANQGSEA. The TCR originated in an adult man with Graves' hyperthyroidism. Input material: peripheral blood or thyroid tissue (not recorded which). The V and J genes are TRBV29-1 and TRBJ1-6; 9 bases agree with TRBD1. CDR3 DNA sequence: TGCAGCGTTGGCGGGACAGGGAGTTCACCCCTCCACTTT. Its translation is CSVGGTGSSPLHF.